Listed here is a single T cell receptor (beta chain). The target of this receptor is not known. No quality values exist for individual bases; no much larger clone is one base distant. Using the deep immunoSEQ assay, TCR CDR3 regions were amplified from genomic DNA by multiplex PCR. Extracted genomic DNA from each cell subset was spread evenly across all wells of several immunoSEQ 96-well plates, with each plate serving as a replicate. For sorted subsets, 200 to 250 ng of genomic DNA, equivalent to 30,000 or so T cell genomes, went into each replicate PCR. Purified libraries were quantified with a Qubit 3.0 fluorometer, sized on a Bioanalyzer 2100, and re-quantified with the KAPA Library Quantification kit. A separate single-read 150-cycle Illumina NextSeq 550 flow cell was used to sequence each immunoSEQ 96-well plate. The study's processing was this. The immunoSEQ output contained only junctional sequences without quality scores, so filtering could not match that applied to full-length reads. To assign V/J genes and CDR3, sequences were annotated using PyIR, a Python wrapper for IgBLAST v1.9, with IMGT germline references. Reads with weak V/J assignments (E-value above 1e-6), missing CDR3, stop codons, out-of-frame junctions, or ambiguous translated residues were removed. A V3J clonotype was defined by an identical inferred V gene, J gene, and CDR3 amino acid sequence. Percentage overlap between repertoires was calculated by dividing the number of shared unique clonotypes by the size of the smaller repertoire. Repertoire richness was assessed with RTK rarefaction, the Chao1 estimator, and Recon v2.1 estimates of unobserved clonotypes. Generation probabilities were computed with OLGA for all TCRbeta clonotypes obtained by the gDNA method from several donors. TCRdb mirrors the immuneACCESS table, restricted to in-frame sequences. Some clones are absent from its copies; in checked studies, under half trace to an unresolved V gene, and the reason for the others is unknown. From that table come the V and J calls and clone size; the DNA was used to work out D and trimming. In this sample the table shows around 2.1 million clones, roughly 91% of which occur a single time. The ten largest clones add up to about 1.5% of the sample.

CD8 naive samples were CD45RO-negative cells positively selected for CCR7, giving a CD45RA+CCR7+ population that excluded TemRA cells. The donors were healthy, HIV-negative adults who had no recently reported acute infections or vaccinations. Only Caucasian adults living in Nashville, Tennessee, USA were represented among the donors. Blood was collected by leukapheresis, and PBMCs were isolated by Ficoll-Histopaque density gradient centrifugation and then cryopreserved in liquid nitrogen vapor phase. Analytical flow cytometry was used to check the purity and quantity of each magnetically sorted T cell population. Genomic DNA was isolated from each sorted fraction and quantified by UV absorbance on a Nanodrop 2000c. The sample is drawn from a study of shared clonotypes between healthy human individuals (dated by TCRdb to 2018 to 2021). Some background on the complete study: A couple of women and a few men aged 18 to 49 years were included in the cohort. Libraries were prepared and TCR repertoires were sequenced by different laboratories using diverse techniques, in order to increase sequencing depth and limit assay-specific biases. To estimate repertoire size and how much clonotypes are shared between individuals, the study performed deep sequencing of blood TCR repertoires from roughly five healthy adults. Per donor, three plates each were used for CD4 naive and CD4 memory, two for CD8 naive, and one for CD8 memory. Each donor's leukapheresis produced roughly between about 0.9 and 9.5 billion PBMCs. General findings and caveats noted by the study authors: Rarefaction of sorted-subset datasets indicated incomplete sequencing despite the large sequencing depth. When several donors were compared, the shared fraction of clonotypes was approximately 5% for naive CD4, around 3.5% for naive CD8, about 2.5% for memory CD4, and 0.3% to 0.5% for memory CD8. Naive subsets generally had larger estimated clonotype richness than memory subsets. Pairwise subsampling indicated that sequencing depth was expected to affect the degree of clonotype sharing among donors. Compared with non-shared clonotypes, clonotypes shared by all four sorted-subset donors had higher generation probabilities. Only blood was sampled, and tissue TCR repertoires likely differ from those in blood. Because the study included only a small number of donors, the genetic and exposure-history diversity represented was limited.

This TCR was recovered from a young man in good health. Some clones in this sample may be carry-over from other donors' samples. The sample comprised naive CD8+ T cells from PBMCs. This specimen's cell subset or site label, per the study, means: CD45RA+CCR7+.

The nucleotide sequence reads TGTGCCAGCAGCGTAGTACTAAGCGGTAGCACAGATACGCAGTATTTT. This yields the protein CASSVVLSGSTDTQYF. The chain is made from TRBV9 and TRBJ2-3, with a weak D call of TRBD2 (5 bases match). V was cut back by 0 bases and J by 0 bases, leaving a gap of 11 bases between them. From the germline V gene, CDR1 is SGDLS and CDR2 is YYNGEE. Its CDR3 holds 16 amino acids, cysteine through phenylalanine. Only the CDR3 region is kept as DNA, spanning 48 bases read in frame from base 1.